A selection of T cell receptor beta chains follows, all from one sample in a study of control samples from healthy donors and cancer patients. The data were produced by immunoSEQ multiplex PCR, yet TCRdb's version contains in-frame clones alone and is incomplete. Of some 120,000 clones in the sample, 80% to 90% were seen once. Sequenced input: PBMCs. These receptors were obtained from a woman aged 50 to 65 with colorectal cancer. CDR3s leave out the opening cysteine and the closing phenylalanine or tryptophan. Clone size is stated in some rows and not others, as once, few, many or a class when expanded.

clone size,J gene,V gene,CDR3 protein
.,TRBJ1-2,TRBV6-5,ASGRELNYGYT
.,TRBJ1-2,TRBV6-5,ASRTGADGYT
.,TRBJ2-7,TRBV5-1,ASSSGTSRSYEQY
.,TRBJ1-4,TRBV3-1/TRBV3-2,ASSQGRSGWEKLF
.,TRBJ2-7,TRBV2,ASSVGGAGDEQY
.,TRBJ2-7,TRBV5-1,ASSLDIGDRYEQY
.,TRBJ1-2,TRBV2,ASSWGPLNPNYGYT
.,TRBJ2-2,TRBV24-1,ATSLSSGELF
once,TRBJ2-3,TRBV11-2,ASTPLRGRITDTQY
.,TRBJ1-4,TRBV5-1,ASSLLSGGRTNEKLF
.,TRBJ2-5,TRBV18,ASSPPSEETQY
few,TRBJ2-5,TRBV7-9,ASRYGGETQY
.,TRBJ2-3,TRBV9,ASSVVGVTDTQY
.,TRBJ2-3,TRBV5-1,ASSLVISGSGPDTQY